One T cell receptor (beta chain) is described in this entry. This entry belongs to a study of blood T cell repertoires in COVID-19. The cohort comprised adults aged about 18 to 90 years residing in under 30 US areas. Two negative PCRs, clearance, or symptom resolution had been documented for recovered Cohort 3 donors. In the original workflow: Amplification with reference gene primers provided the estimates of nucleated cell counts. This table comes from immunoSEQ multiplex PCR, and its TCRdb copy is limited to in-frame clones, with some not included. V, J and clone size are those of that table, while D and trimming were read from the DNA. In the table there are about 300,000 clones, 85% to 90% of which are singletons. This clonotype was obtained from a woman aged 18-29 years who had recovered from COVID-19. Sample: PBMCs or T cells enriched from blood (not recorded which).

CDR3 coding DNA: TGTGCCAGCAGTTACTCGTACAGGGAGACTGAAGCTTTCTTT. This translates into CASSYSYRETEAFF. The rearrangement uses TRBV6-5 and TRBJ1-1; D possibly corresponds to TRBD1 (6 bases). V was pared by 0 bases and J by 5 bases, with 10 bases between. Per germline, CDR1 MNHEY and CDR2 SVGAGI. The CDR3 has 14 residues.